These T cell receptor beta chains were read from a single sample in a study of shared clonotypes between healthy human individuals. Using immunoSEQ multiplex PCR, the repertoire was profiled, and TCRdb retains in-frame clones only, with some absent. The sample holds more than 2,000,000 clones, over 90% seen once. What was sequenced was naive CD4+ T cells from PBMCs. Source of these receptors: a man younger than 35 in good health. Some clones in this sample may be carry-over from other donors' samples. Both conserved end residues are part of each CDR3. A D gene is named only where the DNA matches it firmly. Rows may omit the clone size; those that give it use once, few, many or a size class.

J gene,D gene,clone size,V gene,CDR3 DNA,CDR3 protein
TRBJ1-1,TRBD1,-,TRBV9,TGTGCCAGCAGCGTACTCCCAGGGGGCACTGAAGCTTTCTTT,CASSVLPGGTEAFF
TRBJ2-3,-,-,TRBV5-1,TGCGCCAGCAGCGCCACCCCAGGGGTGAGGGTAGATACGCAGTATTTT,CASSATPGVRVDTQYF
TRBJ1-3,-,-,TRBV7-9,TGTGCCAGCAGCTCAAAGAACCGGGACACCGGGAACACCATATATTTT,CASSSKNRDTGNTIYF
TRBJ2-7,TRBD1,-,TRBV5-4,TGTGCCAGCAGCCGGGGACAGCAGTACGAGCAGTACTTC,CASSRGQQYEQYF
TRBJ1-6,TRBD1,-,TRBV5-6,TGTGCCAGCAGCAGCGACAGGGGTAATTCACCCCTCCACTTT,CASSSDRGNSPLHF
TRBJ1-1,-,-,TRBV9,TGTGCCAGCAGCATAGATTCGAACACTGAAGCTTTCTTT,CASSIDSNTEAFF
TRBJ2-1,-,-,TRBV20-1,TGCAGTGCTAGGCGAACCCATGAGCAGTTCTTC,CSARRTHEQFF
TRBJ1-5,-,-,TRBV4-2,TGTGCCAGCAGCCAAGGGGCGTCCTTTAGCAATCAGCCCCAGCATTTT,CASSQGASFSNQPQHF
TRBJ1-5,-,-,TRBV25-1,TGTGCCAGCAGTCCGACGGGGGTGAATCAGCCCCAGCATTTT,CASSPTGVNQPQHF
TRBJ1-1,-,-,TRBV19,TGTGCCAGTAGTACGCCCCGGGAAGCTTTCTTT,CASSTPREAFF
TRBJ2-2,-,-,TRBV7-9,TGTGCCAGCAGCTTAGCACAGGGGAACACCGGGGAGCTGTTTTTT,CASSLAQGNTGELFF
TRBJ1-2,-,-,TRBV27,TGTGCCAGCAGTGTAACCCGGGCCGCCGGTCCTGGCTACACCTTC,CASSVTRAAGPGYTF
TRBJ2-1,TRBD2,-,TRBV28,TGTGCCAGCAGTTCAAGACTAGCGGGAGGGAATGAGCAGTTCTTC,CASSSRLAGGNEQFF
TRBJ2-7,-,-,TRBV5-1,TGCGCCAGCAGCTTGCCGACCCAGGGGAGCGACGAGCAGTACTTC,CASSLPTQGSDEQYF
TRBJ1-2,TRBD1,-,TRBV18,TGTGCCAGCTCACCCGCCCCTCCAGGGGGTGGCTACACCTTC,CASSPAPPGGGYTF
TRBJ1-2,-,-,TRBV15,TGTGCCACCACGGAGGGGAACCGCTATGGCTACACCTTC,CATTEGNRYGYTF
TRBJ1-2,-,-,TRBV28,TGTGCCAGCAGTTACCCCAGGTACACTAACTATGGCTACACCTTC,CASSYPRYTNYGYTF
TRBJ2-5,TRBD2,-,TRBV9,TGTGCCAGCAGCCCTCAGACTAGCGGCCAAGAGACCCAGTACTTC,CASSPQTSGQETQYF
TRBJ1-5,TRBD1,-,TRBV5-4,TGTGCCAGCAGCTTGGGGGGACAGGGAAGCAATCAGCCCCAGCATTTT,CASSLGGQGSNQPQHF
TRBJ1-2,-,-,TRBV28,TGTGCCAGCAGTTTATGGCAGAGGCTCGCCTATGGCTACACCTTC,CASSLWQRLAYGYTF
TRBJ2-4,TRBD2,-,TRBV18,TGTGCCAGCTCACCACCCGGGCTAGCGGGAGCTCAATACTTC,CASSPPGLAGAQYF
TRBJ2-1,TRBD1,-,TRBV2,TGTGCCAGCACTCCTCCACCGCCCGGACAGGGCAATTGGCCGTTCTTC,CASTPPPPGQGNWPFF
TRBJ1-2,TRBD1,-,TRBV4-2,TGTGCCAGCAGCCCATTGACAGGGCACTATGGCTACACCTTC,CASSPLTGHYGYTF
TRBJ1-3,-,-,TRBV7-6,TGTGCCAGCAGCTTAGGCCAACGGGGGGGAATCTCTGGAAACACCATATATTTT,CASSLGQRGGISGNTIYF
TRBJ2-7,-,-,TRBV6-6,TGTGCCAGCAGTTACTCCGGGTCCTACGAGCAGTACTTC,CASSYSGSYEQYF
TRBJ1-1,-,-,TRBV5-6,TGTGCCAGCAGCTCCCCCAGGCTCATGAACACTGAAGCTTTCTTT,CASSSPRLMNTEAFF
TRBJ1-4,-,-,TRBV5-1,TGCGCCAGCAGCACCGGGGCCAGCGGGGAGTATGAAAAACTGTTTTTT,CASSTGASGEYEKLFF
TRBJ2-3,TRBD1,-,TRBV7-3,TGTGCCAGCAGCTTATCAGGACAGGGAACAGATACGCAGTATTTT,CASSLSGQGTDTQYF
TRBJ1-1,-,once,TRBV11-2,TGTGCCAGCAGCTCGGGACCGACGAACACTGAAGCTTTCTTT,CASSSGPTNTEAFF
TRBJ2-7,-,-,TRBV29-1,TGCAGCGTTGAAGGGACTTTAACCTACAAGCAGTACTTC,CSVEGTLTYKQYF
TRBJ2-7,-,-,TRBV19,TGTGCCAGTAGTATAATCCAGGGCGAGGCTGGATACGAGCAGTACTTC,CASSIIQGEAGYEQYF
TRBJ2-1,-,-,TRBV29-1,TGCAGCGTGTACGGACCGAGCTCCTACAATGAGCAGTTCTTC,CSVYGPSSYNEQFF
TRBJ1-5,-,-,TRBV6-5,TGTGCCAGCAGTTACAAGAGGGTTTCCCAGCCCCAGCATTTT,CASSYKRVSQPQHF
TRBJ2-7,-,once,TRBV9,TGTGCCAGCAGCGTTTCAGTGTCCGATCGAGGGGGCGAGCAGTACTTC,CASSVSVSDRGGEQYF
TRBJ2-7,TRBD1,once,TRBV7-2,TGTGCCAGCAGCCAGGACAGGGGGGTCCACGAGCAGTACTTC,CASSQDRGVHEQYF